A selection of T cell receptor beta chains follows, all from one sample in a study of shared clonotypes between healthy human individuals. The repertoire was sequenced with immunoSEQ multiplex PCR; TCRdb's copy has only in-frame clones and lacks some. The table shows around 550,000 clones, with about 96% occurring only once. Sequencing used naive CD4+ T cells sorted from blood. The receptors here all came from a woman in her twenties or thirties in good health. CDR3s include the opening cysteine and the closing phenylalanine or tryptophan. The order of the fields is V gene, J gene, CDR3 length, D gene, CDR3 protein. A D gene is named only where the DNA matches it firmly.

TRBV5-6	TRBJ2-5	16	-	CASSFSGLASPETQYF
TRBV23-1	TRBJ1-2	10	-	CASSQFDYTF
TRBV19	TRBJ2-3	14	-	CASSIGGGADTQYF
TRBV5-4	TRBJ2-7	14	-	CASSLQGSTVRQYF
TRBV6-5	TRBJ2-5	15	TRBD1	CASSRHPGQGYEQYF
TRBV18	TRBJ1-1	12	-	CASSPMNTEAFF
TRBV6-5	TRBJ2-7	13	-	CASSSLGIGEQYF
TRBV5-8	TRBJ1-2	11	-	CASSFQYGYTF
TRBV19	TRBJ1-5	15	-	CASSPGSGGGQPQHF
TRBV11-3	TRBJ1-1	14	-	CASSLIPLNTEAFF
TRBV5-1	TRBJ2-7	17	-	CASSFGWEGAILGEQYF
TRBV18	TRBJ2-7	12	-	CASSPGVNEQYF
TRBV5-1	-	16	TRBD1	CASSLGRDRVLHEQYF
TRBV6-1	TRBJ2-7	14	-	CASSRGIGWDEQYF
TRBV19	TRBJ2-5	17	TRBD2	CASSTQRTSGEGETQYF
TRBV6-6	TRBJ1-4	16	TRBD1	CASSPTRGRTNEKLFF
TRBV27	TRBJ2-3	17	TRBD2	CASSSSLAGDGADTQYF
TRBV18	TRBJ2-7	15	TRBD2	CASSPTSGSTYEQYF
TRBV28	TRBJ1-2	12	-	CASSSAALASTF
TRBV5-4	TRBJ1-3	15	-	CASSFGSFSGNTIYF
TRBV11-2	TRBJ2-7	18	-	CASSLSGWGDRSTYEQYF
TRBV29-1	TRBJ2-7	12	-	CSVGLGSSEQYF
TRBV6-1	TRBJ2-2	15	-	CAILGVLYDTGELFF
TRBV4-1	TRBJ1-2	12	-	CASSQERSGYTF
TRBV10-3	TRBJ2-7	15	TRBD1	CAISERQGPFHEQYF
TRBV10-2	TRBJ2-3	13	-	CASIGTGTDTQYF
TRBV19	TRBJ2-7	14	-	CASSNSAGAYEQYF
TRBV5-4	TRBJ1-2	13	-	CASSLTGFAGYTF
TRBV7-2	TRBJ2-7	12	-	CASSQIRGKQYF
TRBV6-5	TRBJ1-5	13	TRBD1	CASRATGGQPQHF
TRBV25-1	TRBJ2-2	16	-	CASSASASADTGELFF
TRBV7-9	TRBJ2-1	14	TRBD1	CASGRQGENNEQFF
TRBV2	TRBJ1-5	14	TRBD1	CASSGSTGDQPQHF
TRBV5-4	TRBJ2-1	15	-	CASSLSSSSYNEQFF
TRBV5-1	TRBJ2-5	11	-	CASTQQETQYF
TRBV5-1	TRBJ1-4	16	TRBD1	CASSSPGQGGSEKLFF
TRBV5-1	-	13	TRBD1	CASSRMTGYEQYF
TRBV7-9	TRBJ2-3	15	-	CASSTQRASTDTQYF
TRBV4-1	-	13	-	CASSQEVSYEQYF
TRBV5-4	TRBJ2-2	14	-	CASSIRSGTGELFF
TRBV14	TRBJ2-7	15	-	CASSQVGRGSYEQYF
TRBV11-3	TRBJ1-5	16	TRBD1	CASSSIYRGSNQPQHF
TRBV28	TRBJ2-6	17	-	CASRSPLGGSGANVLTF
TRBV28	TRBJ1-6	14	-	CASSSGQLHSPLHF
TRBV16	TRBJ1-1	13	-	CASSQLQGGEAFF
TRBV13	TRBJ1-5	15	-	CASSLGRSRSQPQHF
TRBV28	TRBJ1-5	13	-	CASSLQEGQPQHF
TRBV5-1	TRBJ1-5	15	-	CASSFGGDSNQPQHF
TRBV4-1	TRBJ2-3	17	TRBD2	CASSRTFSSGRTDTQYF
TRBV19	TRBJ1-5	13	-	CASASDSNQPQHF
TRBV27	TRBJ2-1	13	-	CASSLGLLSRKFF
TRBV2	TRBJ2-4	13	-	CASNEDRQNIQYF
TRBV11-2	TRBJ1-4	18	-	CASSSGGFRAPTNEKLFF
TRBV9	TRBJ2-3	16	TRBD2	CASSVNLAGSTDTQYF
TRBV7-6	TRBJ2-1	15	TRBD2	CASSQGTSGVDEQFF
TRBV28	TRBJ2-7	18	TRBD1	CASNGDRENWKGSYEQYF
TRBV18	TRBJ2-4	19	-	CASSPPQIGTLAGKNIQYF